This TCR beta chain was documented in a study of blood T cell repertoires in COVID-19 (dated by TCRdb to 2019 to 2021). For the wider study: Samples from collaborators originated in the United States, Italy and Spain and spanned both the acute and convalescent phases of COVID-19. The prospective study material was composed of cDNA or gDNA derived from T cells, B-cell-depleted T cells, or PBMCs. Deeply sampled blood TCRbeta repertoires from subjects exposed to, actively infected with, or recovered from COVID-19 were included in the dataset. The repertoires were released in a freely available public database intended as a resource for research on the immune response to SARS-CoV-2. Samples came from the ongoing ImmuneRACE study (first 160 participants) plus 1,254 subjects from 6 global collaborators. Sample metadata almost always included a de-identified subject ID, COVID-19 status, age in years and sex. Where HLA class I and class II types were available, the types were taken from metadata supplied by the sample provider, not from assay-based typing. The investigation overall reported the following: How much clinical and demographic metadata was included differed by source and by participant, and the metadata was provided uncurated.

One collaborating source in Seattle enrolled patients during active infection and followed them longitudinally through the course of disease. The collaborating institutions used their own protocols to collect whole blood in K2EDTA tubes. Collaborator samples were shipped for TCRbeta analysis as frozen whole blood, isolated PBMCs, or DNA extracted from either sample type. Taken from the germline V gene, the CDR1 and CDR2 loops are SGHTA and FQGNSA. Counted from cysteine to phenylalanine, this CDR3 has 13 amino acids. Only the CDR3 DNA is retained, 39 bases long and in frame from the first base. Comments on this clone: Its antigen has not been determined. One end of the junction varies from germline; a read error may be responsible.

The immunoSEQ Assay, a bias-controlled multiplex PCR, was used to amplify TCRbeta CDR3 regions from genomic DNA. The published analysis was carried out like this. Within the assay, amplification of reference gene primers was used to estimate how many nucleated cells each sample contained. To quantify the absolute abundance of each unique TCRbeta CDR3 rearrangement, sequence reads were collapsed and filtered. Productive Simpson clonality was computed per sample as the square root of Simpson's diversity index over productive rearrangements. The table comes from immuneACCESS by way of TCRdb, which keeps in-frame sequences with V and J called. Part of the clones is missing from these tables; in studies checked, under half for an unresolved V gene and the rest for unknown reasons. V, J and clone size derive from that table, while D and trimming were established from the DNA sequence. Here the sample has about 200,000 clones; about 90% occur a single time. 0.82% of the sample belongs to the ten largest clones.

This chain is built from TRBV7-2 and TRBJ2-1; 7 of the junction bases match TRBD1. The source is a man between 60 and 70 years old with COVID-19, enrolled during active disease. The sequencing sample was made of peripheral blood. The CDR3 has the sequence CASSFQLDRVKLF. The DNA is as follows: TGTGCCAGCAGCTTCCAGCTTGACAGGGTAAAGCTCTTC. Joined to the reference TRBV7-2 and TRBJ2-1 proteins, this CDR3 gives the full variable domain: GAGVSQSPSNKVTEKGKDVELRCDPISGHTALYWYRQSLGQGLEFLIYFQGNSAPDKSGLPSDRFSAERTGGSVSTLTIQRTQQEDSAVYLCASSFQLDRVKLFGPGTRLTVL.